The T cell receptor beta chain described here comes from a study of T cell responses to AZD1222 COVID-19 vaccine. Assay: immunoSEQ multiplex PCR; the TCRdb copy retains only in-frame clones and omits some. The sample lists over 100,000 clones, approximately 91% occurring once. Findings and limits, study-wide: White British people made up most donors, females outnumbered males, and clonal diversity was possibly underestimated.

For this clone: Its matching antigen is unknown.

This receptor was identified in an adult in good health. Sequences were derived from peripheral blood, sampled on day 0 of AZD1222 vaccination.

The CDR3: CASSPPGNYGYTF. CDR3 DNA: TGTGCCAGCTCACCTCCGGGGAACTATGGCTACACCTTC. The rearrangement links TRBV18 to TRBJ1-2; no definite D call. Trimming cost V 3 bases and J 2 bases, with 7 bases left between them. The CDR3 totals 13 residues. In germline, CDR1 is KGHSH, CDR2 LQKENI.